This record looks at one T cell receptor (beta chain) sequence and its context. Source study methods: Reference gene primer amplification gave estimated nucleated cell counts. Sequenced by immunoSEQ multiplex PCR; TCRdb stores in-frame clones only, minus some. For V, J and clone size, that table is used; D and trimming come from the DNA. Among about 78,000 clones listed, over 80% were seen once. This sample is part of a study of blood T cell repertoires in COVID-19. About the study: Sites across the United States, Italy and Spain contributed samples from acute and convalescent COVID-19.

The germline V gene has CDR1 SNHLY and CDR2 FYNNEI. V lost 6 bases and J lost 0, with 12 bases in between. The CDR3 covers 14 residues. This receptor was obtained from a man in his 60s with active or convalescent COVID-19. The V gene is TRBV2, the J gene TRBJ2-7, with D possibly matching TRBD2 (6 bases). Sequenced input: peripheral blood. Here the CDR3 reads CASSGEADSYEQYF. CDR3 nucleotide sequence: TGTGCCAGCAGCGGGGAGGCGGACTCCTACGAGCAGTACTTC. The variable domain in full, with the rest retrieved from reference TRBV2 and TRBJ2-7, is EPEVTQTPSHQVTQMGQEVILRCVPISNHLYFYWYRQILGQKVEFLVSFYNNEISEKSEIFDDQFSVERPDGSNFTLKIRSTKLEDSAMYFCASSGEADSYEQYFGPGTRLTVT.